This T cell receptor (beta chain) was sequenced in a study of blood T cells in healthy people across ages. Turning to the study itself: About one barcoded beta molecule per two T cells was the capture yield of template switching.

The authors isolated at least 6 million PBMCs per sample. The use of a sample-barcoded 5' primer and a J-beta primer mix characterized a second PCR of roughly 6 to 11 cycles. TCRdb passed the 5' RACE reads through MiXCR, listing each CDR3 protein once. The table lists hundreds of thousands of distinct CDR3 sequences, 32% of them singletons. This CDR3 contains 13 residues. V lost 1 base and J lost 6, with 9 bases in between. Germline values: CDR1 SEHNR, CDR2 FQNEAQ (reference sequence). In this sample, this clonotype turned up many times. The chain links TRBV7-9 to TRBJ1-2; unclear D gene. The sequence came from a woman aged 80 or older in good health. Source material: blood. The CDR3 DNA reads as TGTGCCAGCAGCTTAGAGCTGGACCATGGCTACACCTTC. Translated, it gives CASSLELDHGYTF.